These T cell receptor beta chains were read from a single sample in a study of blood T cell repertoires in COVID-19. Sequenced by immunoSEQ multiplex PCR; TCRdb stores in-frame clones only, minus some. The table includes approximately 34,000 clones, 80% to 90% detected once. Sample: peripheral blood. Every receptor here comes from a human donor in a cohort sampled during active COVID-19. The CDR3 runs from the conserved cysteine through the conserved F or W. A D gene is named only where the DNA matches it firmly. Expanded clones get a size class; other rows say once, few or many, or leave the size out.

clone_size j_call v_call d_call cdr3_nt cdr3_aa
once TRBJ2-1 TRBV2 TRBD2 TGTGCCAGCAGGCGTAGCGGGGGTTACAATGAGCAGTTCTTC CASRRSGGYNEQFF
NA TRBJ2-7 TRBV4-1 NA TGCGCCAGCAGCCACTCGGACAGCTACGAGCAGTACTTC CASSHSDSYEQYF
NA TRBJ2-2 TRBV19 TRBD1 TGTGCCAGTAGTATAGCTGGGACAGGGGGGACCAAGAACACCGGGGAGCTGTTTTTT CASSIAGTGGTKNTGELFF
once TRBJ2-7 TRBV6-5 TRBD1 TGTGCCAGCAGTTACTCCCGGGACAGGTCCTACGAGCAGTACTTC CASSYSRDRSYEQYF
NA TRBJ1-2 TRBV19 NA TGTGCCAGTAGTAACAGTTATGGCTACACCTTC CASSNSYGYTF
NA TRBJ2-1 TRBV11-1 TRBD2 TGTGCCAGCAGCGGTAGCGGGAGAGAACCATACAATGAGCAGTTCTTC CASSGSGREPYNEQFF
NA TRBJ1-1 TRBV5-4 NA TGTGCCAGCAGCTTGGGGAGGGGGGGCTTGACTGAAGCTTTCTTT CASSLGRGGLTEAFF
NA TRBJ1-5 TRBV19 TRBD1 TGTGCCAGTAGTAAACAGGGGAAGCATCAGCCCCAGCATTTT CASSKQGKHQPQHF
NA TRBJ1-4 TRBV19 TRBD1 TGTGCCAGTAGTCCCCGGACAGGGGAGAAACTGTTTTTT CASSPRTGEKLFF
NA TRBJ1-5 TRBV5-5 TRBD1 TGTGCCAGCAGCTTGGCAGGGGGACAGGTAAGAAGTCAGCCCCAGCATTTT CASSLAGGQVRSQPQHF
NA TRBJ1-1 TRBV6-5 NA TGTGCCAGCAAAAGTACCGGGGGGGGAGTAGCTTTCTTT CASKSTGGGVAFF
NA TRBJ1-1 TRBV12-3/TRBV12-4 TRBD1 TGTGCCAGCAGACCGGGACAGGAACGGGGGGCTTTCTTT CASRPGQERGAFF
once TRBJ2-5 TRBV5-1 TRBD2 TGCGCCAGCAGCTTGCGACTAGCGGGCGGAGTTGGAGAGACCCAGTACTTC CASSLRLAGGVGETQYF
NA TRBJ1-2 TRBV7-2 TRBD1 TGTGCCAGCAGCTTAGCGCAGGGGGCAAGGACCTTC CASSLAQGARTF
NA TRBJ2-5 TRBV7-6 TRBD2 TGTGCCAGCAGCCCACGGACTAGCGGGGTAGAGACCCAGTACTTC CASSPRTSGVETQYF
NA TRBJ2-2 TRBV7-7 NA TGTGCTAGCAGTCTCGGTAACACCGGGGAGCTGTTTTTT CASSLGNTGELFF
NA TRBJ1-1 TRBV21-1 NA TGTGCCAGCAGCCCATCGGAGCGGACCTTAAACACTGAAGCTTTCTTT CASSPSERTLNTEAFF
NA TRBJ1-3 TRBV7-6 NA TGTGCCAGCAGCTTAGCGCCAGGGTCTGGAAACACCATATATTTT CASSLAPGSGNTIYF
NA TRBJ2-5 TRBV19 NA TGTGCCAGCGCCACAGGGGGAGGGTGGCAAGAGACCCAGTACTTC CASATGGGWQETQYF
NA TRBJ2-6 TRBV7-3 NA TGTGCCAGCAGCTTACGGGGCCCCAGGGGATCAGGGGCCAACGTCCTGACTTTC CASSLRGPRGSGANVLTF
NA TRBJ2-3 TRBV27 TRBD2 TGTGCCAGCAGTTTACTTGCCTCAACTACTAGCGCCGGCACAGATACGCAGTATTTT CASSLLASTTSAGTDTQYF
few TRBJ1-1 TRBV18 NA TGTGCCAGCTCACCAGGGCAGGGTATAACTGAAGCTTTCTTT CASSPGQGITEAFF
NA TRBJ2-7 TRBV7-2 TRBD1 TGTGCCAGCAGCTTAGCCGCCGGACAGGGGTTCTACGAGCAGTACTTC CASSLAAGQGFYEQYF
NA TRBJ2-5 TRBV19 NA TGTGCCAGTAGTACCCCAGGGAATTTACGCCAAGAGACCCAGTACTTC CASSTPGNLRQETQYF
once TRBJ2-2 TRBV3-1/TRBV3-2 TRBD2 TGTGCCAGCAGCGGCTCACTAGCGGGGACGACCGGGGAGCTGTTTTTT CASSGSLAGTTGELFF
NA TRBJ1-6 TRBV4-3 NA TGCGCCAGCAGCCCATTTATGGGGCAGCTTAATTCACCCCTCCACTTT CASSPFMGQLNSPLHF
NA TRBJ1-2 TRBV7-9 TRBD1 TGTGCCAGCAGCCGACAGGGAAACTATGGCTACACCTTC CASSRQGNYGYTF
NA TRBJ1-5 TRBV6-2/TRBV6-3 NA TGTGCCAGCAGTTCCAGACCCAGGGGAAAGATTTATCAGCCCCAGCATTTT CASSSRPRGKIYQPQHF
NA TRBJ2-6 TRBV4-2 NA TGTGCCAGCAGCCAAGATAACAGACATCACTCTGGGGCCAACGTCCTGACTTTC CASSQDNRHHSGANVLTF
NA TRBJ2-2 TRBV28 NA TGTGCCAGCAGTTTACGGGTTGCGGAGCTGTTTTTT CASSLRVAELFF
NA TRBJ1-6 TRBV9 NA TGTGCCAGCAGCGTAGGCGGCGACTACAATAATTCACCCCTCCACTTT CASSVGGDYNNSPLHF
NA TRBJ1-4 TRBV12-3/TRBV12-4 TRBD1 TGTGCCAGCAGCCTGGGACAGGCTGAAAAACTGTTTTTT CASSLGQAEKLFF